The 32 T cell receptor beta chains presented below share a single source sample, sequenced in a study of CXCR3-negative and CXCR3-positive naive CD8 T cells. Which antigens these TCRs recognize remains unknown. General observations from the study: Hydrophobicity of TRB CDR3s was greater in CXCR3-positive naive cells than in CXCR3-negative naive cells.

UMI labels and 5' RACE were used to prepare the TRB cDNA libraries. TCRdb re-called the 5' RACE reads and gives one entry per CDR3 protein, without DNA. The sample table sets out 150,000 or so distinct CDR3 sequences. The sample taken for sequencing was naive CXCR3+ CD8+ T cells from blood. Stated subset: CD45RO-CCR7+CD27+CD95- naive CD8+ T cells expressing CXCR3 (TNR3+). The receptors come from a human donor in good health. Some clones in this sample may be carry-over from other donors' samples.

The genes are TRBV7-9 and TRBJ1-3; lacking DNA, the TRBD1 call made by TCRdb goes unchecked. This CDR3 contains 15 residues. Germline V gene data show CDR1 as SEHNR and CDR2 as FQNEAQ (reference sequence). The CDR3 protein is CASRRGTEAGNTIYF.

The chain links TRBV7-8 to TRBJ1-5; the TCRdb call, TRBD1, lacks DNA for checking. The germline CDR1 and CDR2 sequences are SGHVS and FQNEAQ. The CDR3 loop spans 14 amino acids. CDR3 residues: CASSLGQGHQPQHF.

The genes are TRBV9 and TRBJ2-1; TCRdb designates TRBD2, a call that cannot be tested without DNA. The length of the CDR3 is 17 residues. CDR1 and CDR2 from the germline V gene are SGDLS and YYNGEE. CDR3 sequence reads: CASSVVSSGRTYNEQFF.

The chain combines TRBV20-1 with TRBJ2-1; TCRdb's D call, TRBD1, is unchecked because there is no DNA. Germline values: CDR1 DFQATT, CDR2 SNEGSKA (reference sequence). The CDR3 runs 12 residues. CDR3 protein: CSARRGTHEQFF.

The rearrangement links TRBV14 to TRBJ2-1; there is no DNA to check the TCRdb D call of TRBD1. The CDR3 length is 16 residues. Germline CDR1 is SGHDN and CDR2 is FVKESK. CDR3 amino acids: CASSQARDRGYNEQFF.

The chain's CDR3 is CAWSEGASNEQFF. V gene TRBV30 combines with J gene TRBJ2-1; absent DNA, TCRdb's TRBD1 call cannot be checked. The CDR3 runs to 13 residues. The germline V gene has CDR1 GTSNPN and CDR2 SVGIG (reference sequence).

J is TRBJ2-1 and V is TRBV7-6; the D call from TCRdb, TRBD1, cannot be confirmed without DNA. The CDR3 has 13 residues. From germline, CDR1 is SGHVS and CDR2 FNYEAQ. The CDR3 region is CASSLQGADEQFF.

The CDR3 is CASSDRGVETQYF. The chain carries TRBV10-2 and TRBJ2-5; TCRdb outputs TRBD1, but without DNA this stays unchecked. The germline gives CDR1 WSHSY, CDR2 SAAADI. This CDR3 region has 13 residues.

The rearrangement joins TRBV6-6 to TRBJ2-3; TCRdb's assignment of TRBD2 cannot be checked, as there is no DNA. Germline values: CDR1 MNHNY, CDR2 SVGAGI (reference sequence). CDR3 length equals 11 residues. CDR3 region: CASSGGDTQYF.

CDR3 loop: CASNLGENNQPQHF. The V gene is TRBV7-2, the J gene TRBJ1-5. The CDR3 length is 14 residues. Looked up from germline, CDR1 is SGHTA and CDR2 is FQGNSA. Complete variable domain (other parts from reference TRBV7-2 and TRBJ1-5): GAGVSQSPSNKVTEKGKDVELRCDPISGHTALYWYRQSLGQGLEFLIYFQGNSAPDKSGLPSDRFSAERTGGSVSTLTIQRTQQEDSAVYLCASNLGENNQPQHFGDGTRLSIL.

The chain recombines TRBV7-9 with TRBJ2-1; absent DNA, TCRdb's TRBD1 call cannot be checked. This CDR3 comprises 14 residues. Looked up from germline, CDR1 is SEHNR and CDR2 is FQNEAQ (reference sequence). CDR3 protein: CATPPGPAGGEQFF.

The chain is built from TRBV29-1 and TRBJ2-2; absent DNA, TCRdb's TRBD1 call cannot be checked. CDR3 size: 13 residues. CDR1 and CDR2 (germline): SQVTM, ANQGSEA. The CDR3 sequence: CSATGANTGELFF.

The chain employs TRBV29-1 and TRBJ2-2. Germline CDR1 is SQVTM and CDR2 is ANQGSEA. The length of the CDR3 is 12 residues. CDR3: CSVVSGTGELFF.

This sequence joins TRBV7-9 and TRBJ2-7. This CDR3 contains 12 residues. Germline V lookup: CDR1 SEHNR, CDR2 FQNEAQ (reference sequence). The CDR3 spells CASGLAGVEQYF.

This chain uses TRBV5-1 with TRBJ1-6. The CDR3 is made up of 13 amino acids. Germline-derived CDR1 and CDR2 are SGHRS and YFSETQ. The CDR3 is CASSSDTYSPLHF.

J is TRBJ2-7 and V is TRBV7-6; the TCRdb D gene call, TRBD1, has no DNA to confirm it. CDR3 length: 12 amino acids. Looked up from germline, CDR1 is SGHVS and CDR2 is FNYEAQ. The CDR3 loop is CASSLRQGEQYF.

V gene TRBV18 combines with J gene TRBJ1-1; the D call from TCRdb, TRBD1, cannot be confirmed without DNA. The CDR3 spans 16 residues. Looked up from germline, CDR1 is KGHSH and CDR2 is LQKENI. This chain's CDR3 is CASSPGQPKSNTEAFF. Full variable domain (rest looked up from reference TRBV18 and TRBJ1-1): NAGVMQNPRHLVRRRGQEARLRCSPMKGHSHVYWYRQLPEEGLKFMVYLQKENIIDESGMPKERFSAEFPKEGPSILRIQQVVRGDSAAYFCASSPGQPKSNTEAFFGQGTRLTVV.

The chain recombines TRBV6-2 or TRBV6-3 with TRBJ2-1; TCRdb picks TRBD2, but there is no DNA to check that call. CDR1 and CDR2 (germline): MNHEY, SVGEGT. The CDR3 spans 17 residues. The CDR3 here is CASSYGVGTGGSGEQFF.

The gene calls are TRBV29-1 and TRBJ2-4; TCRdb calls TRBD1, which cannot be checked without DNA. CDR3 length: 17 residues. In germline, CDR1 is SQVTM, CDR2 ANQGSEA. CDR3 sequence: CSVVVPTGSRTKNIQYF.

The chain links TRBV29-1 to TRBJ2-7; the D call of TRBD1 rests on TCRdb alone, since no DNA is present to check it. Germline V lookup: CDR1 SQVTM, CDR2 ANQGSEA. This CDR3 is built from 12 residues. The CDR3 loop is CSGRDTYYEQYF.

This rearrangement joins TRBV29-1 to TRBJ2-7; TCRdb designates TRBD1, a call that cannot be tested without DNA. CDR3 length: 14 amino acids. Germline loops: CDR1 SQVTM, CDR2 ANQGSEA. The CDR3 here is CSVEGADRDYEQYF.

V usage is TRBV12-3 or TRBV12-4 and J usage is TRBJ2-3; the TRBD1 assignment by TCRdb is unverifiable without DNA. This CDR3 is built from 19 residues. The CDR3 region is CASSYNRASRKASTDTQYF.

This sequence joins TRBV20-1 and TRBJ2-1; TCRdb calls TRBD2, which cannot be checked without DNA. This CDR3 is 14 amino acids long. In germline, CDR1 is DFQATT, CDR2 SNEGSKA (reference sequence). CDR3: CSARPSGYYNEQFF.

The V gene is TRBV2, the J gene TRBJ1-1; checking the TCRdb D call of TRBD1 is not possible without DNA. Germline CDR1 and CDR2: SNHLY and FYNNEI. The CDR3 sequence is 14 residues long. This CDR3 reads CASRRDRTNTEAFF.

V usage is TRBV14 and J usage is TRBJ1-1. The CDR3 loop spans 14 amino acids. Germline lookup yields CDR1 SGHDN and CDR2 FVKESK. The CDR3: CASSQPGLSTGAFF.

The CDR3 sequence: CASSPHGAKDEQYF. The J gene is TRBJ2-7, the V gene TRBV9; TCRdb lists TRBD1, though no DNA is available to test this call. The germline CDR1 and CDR2 sequences are SGDLS and YYNGEE. The CDR3 loop spans 14 amino acids.

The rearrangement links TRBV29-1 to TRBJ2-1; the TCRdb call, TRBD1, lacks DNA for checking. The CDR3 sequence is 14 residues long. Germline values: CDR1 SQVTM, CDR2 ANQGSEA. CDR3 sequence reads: CSVVDSHPFGEQFF.

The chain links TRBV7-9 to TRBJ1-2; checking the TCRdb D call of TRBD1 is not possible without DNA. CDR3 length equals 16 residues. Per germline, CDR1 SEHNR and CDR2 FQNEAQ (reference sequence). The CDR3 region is CASSLGTGVPPWGYTF.

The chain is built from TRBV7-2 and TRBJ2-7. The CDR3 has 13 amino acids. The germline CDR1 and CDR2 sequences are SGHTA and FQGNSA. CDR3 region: CASSSVLTSEQYF.

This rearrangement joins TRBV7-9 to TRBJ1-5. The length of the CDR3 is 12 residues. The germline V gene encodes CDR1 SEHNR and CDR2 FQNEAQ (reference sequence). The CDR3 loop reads CASTTLDQPQHF.

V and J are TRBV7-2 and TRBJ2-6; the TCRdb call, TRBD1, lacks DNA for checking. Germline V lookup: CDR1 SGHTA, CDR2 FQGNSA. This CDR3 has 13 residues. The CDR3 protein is CASRGAGANVLTF.

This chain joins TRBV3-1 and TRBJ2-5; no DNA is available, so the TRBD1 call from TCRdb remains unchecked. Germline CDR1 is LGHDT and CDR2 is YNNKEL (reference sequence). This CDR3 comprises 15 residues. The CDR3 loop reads CASSQVPHIQETQYF.